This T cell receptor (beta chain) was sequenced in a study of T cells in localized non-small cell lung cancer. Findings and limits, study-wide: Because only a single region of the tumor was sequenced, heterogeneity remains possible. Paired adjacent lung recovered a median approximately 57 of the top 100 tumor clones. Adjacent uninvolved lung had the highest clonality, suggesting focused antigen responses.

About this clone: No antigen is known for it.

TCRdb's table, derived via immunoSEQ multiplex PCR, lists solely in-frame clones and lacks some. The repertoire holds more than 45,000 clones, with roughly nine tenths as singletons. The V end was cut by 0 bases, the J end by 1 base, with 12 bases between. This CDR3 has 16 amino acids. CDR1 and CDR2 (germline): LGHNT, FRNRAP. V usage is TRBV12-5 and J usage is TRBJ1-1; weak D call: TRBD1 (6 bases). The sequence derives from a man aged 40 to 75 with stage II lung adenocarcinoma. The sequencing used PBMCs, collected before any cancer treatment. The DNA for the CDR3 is TGTGCTAGTGGTTTGGTACCCGACAGGTCGAACACTGAAGCTTTCTTT. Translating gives CASGLVPDRSNTEAFF.